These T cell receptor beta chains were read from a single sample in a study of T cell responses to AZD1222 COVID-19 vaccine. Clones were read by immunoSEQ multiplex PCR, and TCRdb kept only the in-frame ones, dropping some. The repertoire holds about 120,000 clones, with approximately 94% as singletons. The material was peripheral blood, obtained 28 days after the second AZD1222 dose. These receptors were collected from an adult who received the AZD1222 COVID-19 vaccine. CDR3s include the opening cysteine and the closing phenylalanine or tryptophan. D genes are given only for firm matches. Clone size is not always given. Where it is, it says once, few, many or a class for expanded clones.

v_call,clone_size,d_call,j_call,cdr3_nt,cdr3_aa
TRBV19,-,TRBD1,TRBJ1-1,TGTGCCAGTAGTGCTCGACAGGGGAACACTGAAGCTTTCTTT,CASSARQGNTEAFF
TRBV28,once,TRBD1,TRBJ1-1,TGTGCCAGCAGCCCAGGGGGGGTGAACACTGAAGCTTTCTTT,CASSPGGVNTEAFF
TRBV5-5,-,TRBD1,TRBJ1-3,TGTGCCAGCAGCTTTTACAGATGGGGACAGGCTGGAAACACCATATATTTT,CASSFYRWGQAGNTIYF
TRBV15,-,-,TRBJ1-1,TGTGCCACCAGCAGAGATGTTGGGATCTCTGAAGCTTTCTTT,CATSRDVGISEAFF
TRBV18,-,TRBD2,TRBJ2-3,TGTGCCAGCTCTCTAGCGGGAGGGCTAGGCACAGATACGCAGTATTTT,CASSLAGGLGTDTQYF
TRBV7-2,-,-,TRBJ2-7,TGTGCCAGCAGCTTAGTGGCCGGGCTGGTGGAGCAGTACTTC,CASSLVAGLVEQYF
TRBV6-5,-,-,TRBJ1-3,TGTGCCAGCAGTTACGGGGCTTCTGGAAACACCATATATTTT,CASSYGASGNTIYF
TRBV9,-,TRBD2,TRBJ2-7,TGTGCCAGCAGCGTAGCTACGGGTGGGGCTAGCGGCAACGAGCAGTACTTC,CASSVATGGASGNEQYF
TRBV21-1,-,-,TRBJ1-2,TGTGCCAGCAGCTCTGACCGGGCAGCCTATCAACCAAACTATGGCTACACCTTC,CASSSDRAAYQPNYGYTF
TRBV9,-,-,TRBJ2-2,TGTGCCAGCAGCCATAGAGGGACGGTGAACACCGGGGAGCTGTTTTTT,CASSHRGTVNTGELFF
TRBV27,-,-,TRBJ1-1,TGTGCCAGCAGTTTTAACGGGGGAAGCACTGAAGCTTTCTTT,CASSFNGGSTEAFF
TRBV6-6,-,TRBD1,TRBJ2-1,TGTGCCAGCAGTTACTTGGGACAGGGGCCCAACAATGAGCAGTTCTTC,CASSYLGQGPNNEQFF
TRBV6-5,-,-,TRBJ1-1,TGTGCCAGCAGTCCGGGACACTGGAACACTGAAGCTTTCTTT,CASSPGHWNTEAFF
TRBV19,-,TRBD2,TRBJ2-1,TGTGCCAGTAGTACAGGACTAGCGGGGGGTGATGAGCAGTTCTTC,CASSTGLAGGDEQFF
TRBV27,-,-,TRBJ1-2,TGTGCCAGCAGTATCCGACAGAGCTATGGCTACACCTTC,CASSIRQSYGYTF
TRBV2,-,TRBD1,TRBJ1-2,TGTGCCAGCACCCCGACAGGGGCTGCCTATGGCTACACCTTC,CASTPTGAAYGYTF
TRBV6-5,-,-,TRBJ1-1,TGTGCCAGCAGTCCGTATAGGGCCGACACTGAAGCTTTCTTT,CASSPYRADTEAFF
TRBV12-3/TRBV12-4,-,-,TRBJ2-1,TGTGCCAGCAGTTTAGGGGCGAATGAGCAGTTCTTC,CASSLGANEQFF
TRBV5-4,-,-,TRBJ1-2,TGTGCCAGCAGCTCAGGACCGCTCGGTCGGGAATCCTATGGCTACACCTTC,CASSSGPLGRESYGYTF
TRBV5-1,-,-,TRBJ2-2,TGCGCCAGCAGCTTGGATCCATCGAACACCGGGGAGCTGTTTTTT,CASSLDPSNTGELFF
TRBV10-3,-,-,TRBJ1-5,TGTGCCATCAGTGAGCAAGACACCGATCAGCCCCAGCATTTT,CAISEQDTDQPQHF
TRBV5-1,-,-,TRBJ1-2,TGCGCCAGCAGCTTGGACTCGGTTAACTATGGCTACACCTTC,CASSLDSVNYGYTF
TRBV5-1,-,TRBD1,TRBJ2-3,TGCGCCAGCAGCTTGGGACAGGGCGTGATAGATACGCAGTATTTT,CASSLGQGVIDTQYF
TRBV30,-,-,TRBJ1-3,TGTGCCTGGAGCGCAGGGAGCCCTGGAAACACCATATATTTT,CAWSAGSPGNTIYF
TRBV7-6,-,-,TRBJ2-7,TGTGCCAGCAGCTTAGGTAGGACTTCCTACGAGCAGTACTTC,CASSLGRTSYEQYF
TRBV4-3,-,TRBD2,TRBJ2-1,TGCGCCAGCAGCCAAGATCGGGCGGGGGGATACAATGAGCAGTTCTTC,CASSQDRAGGYNEQFF
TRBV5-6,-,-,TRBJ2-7,TGTGCCAGCAGTCCTCAGGGGTTGTACGAGCAGTACTTC,CASSPQGLYEQYF
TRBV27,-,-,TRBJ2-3,TGTGCCAGCAGTTCTTCCGGACGGCAGCCGGATACGCAGTATTTT,CASSSSGRQPDTQYF
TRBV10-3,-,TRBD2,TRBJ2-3,TGTGCCATCAGTGAGTCTACTAGCGGCAGCACAGATACGCAGTATTTT,CAISESTSGSTDTQYF
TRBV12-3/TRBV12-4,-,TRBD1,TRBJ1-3,TGTGCCAGTCGGAGAGGAACAGGGGTTGTCGATTTT,CASRRGTGVVDF
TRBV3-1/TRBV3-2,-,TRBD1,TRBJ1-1,TGTGCCAGCAGCCATAAGCTTCCGACAGGGATGACTGAAGCTTTCTTT,CASSHKLPTGMTEAFF
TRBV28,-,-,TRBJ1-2,TGTGCCAGCAGTTCCCGGACGCTTGAGAGTCATGGCTACACCTTC,CASSSRTLESHGYTF
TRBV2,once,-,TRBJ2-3,TGTGCCAGCGGCAGCACAGATACGCAGTATTTT,CASGSTDTQYF
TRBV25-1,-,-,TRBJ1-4,TGTGCCAGCAGTGATCCCGGGGGGGCGCGAGGTGAAAAACTGTTTTTT,CASSDPGGARGEKLFF
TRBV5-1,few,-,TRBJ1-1,TGCGCCAGCAGCTTGGCCTTAGCGGGGACTGAAGCTTTCTTT,CASSLALAGTEAFF
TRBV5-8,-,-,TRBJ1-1,TGTGCCAGCAGCTTTCACGGGGGCTTAACTGAAGCTTTCTTT,CASSFHGGLTEAFF
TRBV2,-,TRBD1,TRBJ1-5,TGTGCCAGCACAGGACAGGGGGACCAGCCCCAGCATTTT,CASTGQGDQPQHF
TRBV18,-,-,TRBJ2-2,TGTGCCAGCTCACGAATGCCACAGAACACCGGGGAGCTGTTTTTT,CASSRMPQNTGELFF
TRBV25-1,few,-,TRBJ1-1,TGTGCCAGCAGTGACCAGAGGGGGTTGAACACTGAAGCTTTCTTT,CASSDQRGLNTEAFF
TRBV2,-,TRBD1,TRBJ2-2,TGTGCCAGCAGTCAGGGGGCAGTTACCGGGGAGCTGTTTTTT,CASSQGAVTGELFF
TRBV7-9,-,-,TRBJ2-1,TGTGCCAGCAGCTTAGGCGTTAACAATGAGCAGTTCTTC,CASSLGVNNEQFF
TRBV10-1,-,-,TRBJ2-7,TGCGCCAGCAGTGACTGCTACGAGCAGTACTTC,CASSDCYEQYF
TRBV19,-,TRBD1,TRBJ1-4,TGTGCCAGTAGTCTGACAGGGGGGAATGAAAAACTGTTTTTT,CASSLTGGNEKLFF
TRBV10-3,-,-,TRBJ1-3,TGTGCCGTAACAGCAGCTCCTGGAAACACCATATATTTT,CAVTAAPGNTIYF
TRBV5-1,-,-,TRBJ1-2,TGCGCCAGCAGCTCCCAACACAAGGAGGGCTACACCTTC,CASSSQHKEGYTF
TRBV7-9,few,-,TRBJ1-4,TGTGCCAGCAGCTCCCTACTTAATGAAAAACTGTTTTTT,CASSSLLNEKLFF
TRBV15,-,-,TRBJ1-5,TGTGCCGCAAGCGAAGGGCCAAATCAGCCCCAGCATTTT,CAASEGPNQPQHF